The source of this T cell receptor (beta chain) is a study of Ad26.COV2.S vaccination and SARS-CoV-2 variants. Turning to the study itself: The COV1001 Ad26.COV2.S trial arm included the donor.

Treatment noted: over 15 received Ad26.COV2.S at low or high dose, single or two shots; about 5 received placebo; per-sample allocation not given. It was on day 63 after the first vaccine or placebo injection that samples were taken. Based in Boston, the donor was an adult of 18-55 years. Data came from immunoSEQ multiplex PCR; TCRdb stores just in-frame clones and leaves some out. The sample consists of roughly 500,000 clones, 87% of them appearing once. Notes on this clone: Its matching antigen is unknown.

Study-wide findings and caveats: The TCR breadth and depth analyses may have produced an underestimate of total T cell responses. Researchers reported similar non-spike TCR breadth in vaccine and placebo recipients.

Trimming took off 2 bases at V and 9 bases at J, with 20 bases between the two ends. CDR1 MNHNS and CDR2 SASEGT come from the germline V gene. The CDR3 loop spans 16 amino acids. The chain employs TRBV6-1 and TRBJ1-5; D not resolved. The TCR sequence derives from a person between 18 and 60 years old who received the Ad26.COV2.S COVID-19 vaccine or a placebo. The material was peripheral blood, obtained in a trial of Ad26.COV2.S vaccine versus placebo. The CDR3 loop reads CASSETQNFPTRPQHF. CDR3 bases: TGTGCCAGCAGTGAAACCCAAAACTTCCCAACGAGGCCCCAGCATTTT.